This T cell receptor beta chain was captured in a study of OX40 agonist ivuxolimab in advanced cancers. The wider study: Ivuxolimab, an agonist antibody against OX40 (CD134), was given to patients. From about 23 to 85 years was the age range, with a mean of roughly 59 years, and over 70% were male.

Systemic immunosuppression or a history of autoimmune disease excluded patients. CDR3 length equals 14 residues. CDR1 GTSNPN and CDR2 SVGIG come from the germline V gene (reference sequence). V was trimmed by 0 bases and J by 6 bases, leaving 12 bases between them. General study points: Among expanded peripheral T cells, antigen specificity went undetermined.

Concerning this clone: The antigen remains undetermined.

Produced via immunoSEQ multiplex PCR; TCRdb's table is partial and in-frame only. The sample lists about 98,000 clones, 85% to 95% occurring once. The chain links TRBV30 to TRBJ1-5; D is perhaps TRBD1 (5 bases). This sample comprised CD4+ or CD8+ T cells sorted from blood, obtained in a trial of the OX40 agonist ivuxolimab. The clonotype was recovered from an adult with an advanced solid tumor such as melanoma, head and neck, liver or kidney cancer. The CDR3 bases are TGTGCCTGGAGTGTATTGGCAGGGAGTCAGCCCCAGCATTTT. Protein sequence: CAWSVLAGSQPQHF.